This paragraph reports one T cell receptor (beta chain). Antigen specificity is unknown. MiXCR was run by TCRdb on the reads, yielding one entry per CDR3 protein. The sample yields around 770,000 distinct CDR3 sequences, roughly 28% seen once. This sample is drawn from a study of T cell repertoires in cytomegalovirus infection. Overall study: The authors relied on CMV epitopes, both recently identified HLA-C-restricted and well-studied HLA-B-restricted. CMV infection together with matching HLA type was indicated by public TCR beta signatures.

Trimming took off 4 bases at V and 8 bases at J, with 19 bases between the two ends. Germline values: CDR1 SGHDT, CDR2 YYEEEE. The CDR3 contains 16 residues. The sequencing used cultured CD8+ T cells from PBMCs, collected from culture after CMV antigen stimulation. This TCR was sampled from a human donor in good health (CMV status not recorded). Some clones in this sample may be carry-over from other donors' samples. The chain couples TRBV5-6 to TRBJ1-6; a weak D match, TRBD1 (5 bases). The DNA of the CDR3 is TGTGCCAGCAGCCCGGGACTTTTCGGCGTGGATTCACCCCTCCACTTT. Translating it yields CASSPGLFGVDSPLHF.